A selection of T cell receptor beta chains follows, all from one sample in a study of shared clonotypes between healthy human individuals. Method: immunoSEQ multiplex PCR; TCRdb's copy keeps in-frame clones and lacks some. This table holds about 1 million clones, 70% to 80% found once. The specimen sequenced was memory CD4+ T cells sorted from blood. Receptors originate from a man aged 18 to 29 in good health. Both conserved end residues are part of each CDR3. D genes are given only for firm matches. Some rows have no size entry. The others give once, few or many, or a class for an expanded clone.

J | V | size | D | CDR3 | DNA
TRBJ2-7 | TRBV6-1 | . | . | CASSPLFHEQYF | TGTGCCAGCAGCCCGCTTTTCCACGAGCAGTACTTC
TRBJ1-2 | TRBV30 | . | TRBD1 | CAWSPQGVEGYTF | TGTGCCTGGAGTCCACAGGGGGTGGAGGGCTACACCTTC
TRBJ1-2 | TRBV6-5 | . | . | CASRGGDGYTF | TGTGCCAGCAGGGGCGGGGATGGCTACACCTTC
TRBJ2-2 | TRBV11-3 | once | TRBD2 | CASSPAGEDTGELFF | TGTGCCAGCAGCCCGGCGGGGGAGGACACCGGGGAGCTGTTTTTT
TRBJ2-3 | TRBV19 | . | . | CASSMRTDTQYF | TGTGCCAGTAGTATGCGCACAGATACGCAGTATTTT
TRBJ2-1 | TRBV7-2 | . | . | CASQRGAYNEQFF | TGTGCCAGCCAGAGGGGAGCTTACAATGAGCAGTTCTTC
TRBJ1-2 | TRBV2 | . | . | CASSDGPTNYGYTF | TGTGCCAGCAGTGACGGCCCGACTAACTATGGCTACACCTTC
TRBJ1-3 | TRBV4-2 | . | . | CASSQVGGASRGNTIYF | TGTGCCAGCAGCCAAGTAGGGGGGGCCTCCAGGGGAAACACCATATATTTT
TRBJ2-1 | TRBV7-9 | once | . | CASSFIDEQFF | TGTGCCAGCAGCTTTATCGATGAGCAGTTCTTC
TRBJ2-3 | TRBV11-2 | . | . | CASSPRGGKDTQYF | TGTGCCAGCAGCCCCCGAGGAGGGAAAGATACGCAGTATTTT
TRBJ2-7 | TRBV5-6 | . | . | CASSLVGDTTYEQYF | TGTGCCAGCAGCTTGGTGGGGGATACTACCTACGAGCAGTACTTC
TRBJ2-7 | TRBV29-1 | . | . | CSVEFPSHEQYF | TGCAGCGTTGAATTTCCGTCGCACGAGCAGTACTTC
TRBJ2-7 | TRBV4-1 | . | . | CASSQSRDTTHEQYF | TGCGCCAGCAGCCAATCCCGGGACACGACCCACGAGCAGTACTTC
TRBJ1-4 | TRBV6-5 | few | . | CASSSQGMANEKLFF | TGTGCCAGCAGTTCTCAGGGGATGGCGAATGAAAAACTGTTTTTT
TRBJ1-4 | TRBV5-8 | few | . | CASSASWNEKLFF | TGTGCCAGCAGCGCCTCATGGAACGAAAAACTGTTTTTT
TRBJ2-7 | TRBV10-3 | . | . | CAISGGSYEQYF | TGTGCCATCAGTGGGGGCTCCTACGAGCAGTACTTC
TRBJ1-6 | TRBV6-5 | . | . | CASRWGLNSPLHF | TGTGCCAGCAGGTGGGGGCTTAATTCACCCCTCCACTTT
TRBJ2-1 | TRBV7-9 | . | TRBD2 | CASSPVGLAENNEQFF | TGTGCCAGCAGCCCTGTAGGACTAGCGGAGAACAATGAGCAGTTCTTC
TRBJ2-1 | TRBV7-2 | . | . | CASSLATEHNEQFF | TGTGCCAGCAGCTTAGCGACAGAGCACAATGAGCAGTTCTTC
TRBJ1-3 | TRBV2 | few | . | CASSIASGGNTIYF | TGTGCCAGCAGTATCGCGTCTGGGGGAAACACCATATATTTT
TRBJ1-1 | TRBV18 | few | . | CASSPPNRVGTEAFF | TGTGCCAGCTCACCACCGAATAGGGTGGGAACTGAAGCTTTCTTT
TRBJ1-6 | TRBV29-1 | . | . | CSVGSGSPLHF | TGCAGCGTTGGTTCCGGTTCACCCCTCCACTTT
TRBJ1-2 | TRBV9 | many | . | CASSEGTARYTF | TGTGCCAGCAGCGAGGGGACCGCGAGGTACACCTTC
TRBJ1-3 | TRBV7-6 | . | TRBD1 | CASSSTGTGFGNTIYF | TGTGCCAGCAGCTCTACCGGGACAGGGTTTGGAAACACCATATATTTT
TRBJ1-4 | TRBV7-2 | few | . | CASSSYATNEKLFF | TGTGCCAGCAGCTCGTACGCAACTAATGAAAAACTGTTTTTT
TRBJ2-1 | TRBV18 | . | TRBD1 | CASSLIGPGTGGIEQFF | TGTGCCAGCTCACTAATAGGTCCCGGGACAGGGGGCATTGAGCAGTTCTTC
TRBJ2-5 | TRBV5-1 | . | . | CASSLGGAQETQYF | TGCGCCAGCAGCTTGGGGGGGGCTCAAGAGACCCAGTACTTC